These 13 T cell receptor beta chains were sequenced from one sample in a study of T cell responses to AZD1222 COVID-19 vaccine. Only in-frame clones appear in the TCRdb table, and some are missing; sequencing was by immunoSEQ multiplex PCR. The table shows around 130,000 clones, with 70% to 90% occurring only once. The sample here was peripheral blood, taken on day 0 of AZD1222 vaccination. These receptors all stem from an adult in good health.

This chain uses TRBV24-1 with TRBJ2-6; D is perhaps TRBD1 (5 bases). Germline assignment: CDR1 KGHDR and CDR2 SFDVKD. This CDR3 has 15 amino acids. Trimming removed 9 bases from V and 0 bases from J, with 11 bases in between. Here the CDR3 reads CATESTGSGANVLTF. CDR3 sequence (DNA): TGTGCCACCGAGTCTACAGGCTCTGGGGCCAACGTCCTGACTTTC.

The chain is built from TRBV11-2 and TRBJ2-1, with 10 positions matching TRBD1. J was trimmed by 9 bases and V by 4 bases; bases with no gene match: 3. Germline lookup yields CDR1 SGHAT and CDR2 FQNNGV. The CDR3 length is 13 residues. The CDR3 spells CASSSDRGREQFF. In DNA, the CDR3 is TGTGCCAGCAGCTCCGACAGGGGGCGTGAGCAGTTCTTC.

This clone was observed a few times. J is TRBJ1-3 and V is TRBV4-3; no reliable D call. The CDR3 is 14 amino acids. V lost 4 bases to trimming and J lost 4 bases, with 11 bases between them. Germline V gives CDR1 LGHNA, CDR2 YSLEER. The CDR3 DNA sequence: TGCGCCAGCAGCCCCTCGGGCTCCGGAAACACCATATATTTT. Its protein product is CASSPSGSGNTIYF.

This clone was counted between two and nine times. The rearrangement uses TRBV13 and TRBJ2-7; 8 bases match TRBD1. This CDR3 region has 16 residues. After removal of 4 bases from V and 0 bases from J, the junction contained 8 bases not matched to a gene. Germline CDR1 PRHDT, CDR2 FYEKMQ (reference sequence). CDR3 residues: CASSSYRDRSSYEQYF. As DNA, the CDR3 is TGTGCCAGCAGCTCATACCGGGACAGGTCCTCCTACGAGCAGTACTTC. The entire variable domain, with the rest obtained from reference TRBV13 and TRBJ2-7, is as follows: AAGVIQSPRHLIKEKRETATLKCYPIPRHDTVYWYQQGPGQDPQFLISFYEKMQSDKGSIPDRFSAQQFSDYHSELNMSSLELGDSALYFCASSSYRDRSSYEQYFGPGTRLTVT.

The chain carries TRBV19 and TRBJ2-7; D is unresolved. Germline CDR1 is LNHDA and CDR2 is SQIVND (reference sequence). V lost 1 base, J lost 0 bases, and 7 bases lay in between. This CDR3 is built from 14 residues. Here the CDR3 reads CASSIGPYSYEQYF. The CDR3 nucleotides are TGTGCCAGTAGTATAGGACCGTACTCCTACGAGCAGTACTTC.

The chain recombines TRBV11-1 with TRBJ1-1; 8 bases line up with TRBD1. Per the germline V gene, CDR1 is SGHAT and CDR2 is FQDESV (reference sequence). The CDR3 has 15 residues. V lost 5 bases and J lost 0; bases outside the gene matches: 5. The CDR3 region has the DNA TGTGCCAGCAGCCCCCAACAGGGGGTGAACACTGAAGCTTTCTTT. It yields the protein CASSPQQGVNTEAFF.

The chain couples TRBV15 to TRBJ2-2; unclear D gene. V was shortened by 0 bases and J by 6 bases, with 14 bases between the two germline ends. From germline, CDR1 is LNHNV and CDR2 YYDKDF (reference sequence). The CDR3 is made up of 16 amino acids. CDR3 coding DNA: TGTGCCACCAGCAGAGAGATAAGGGTTGGCCCCGGGGAGCTGTTTTTT. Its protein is CATSREIRVGPGELFF.

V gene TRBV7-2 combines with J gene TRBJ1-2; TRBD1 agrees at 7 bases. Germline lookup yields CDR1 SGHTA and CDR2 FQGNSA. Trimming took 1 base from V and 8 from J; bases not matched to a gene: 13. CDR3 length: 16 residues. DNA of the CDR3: TGTGCCAGCAGCTTAGACCCCGCCGGGACAGTACGCGGCTACACCTTC. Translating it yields CASSLDPAGTVRGYTF.

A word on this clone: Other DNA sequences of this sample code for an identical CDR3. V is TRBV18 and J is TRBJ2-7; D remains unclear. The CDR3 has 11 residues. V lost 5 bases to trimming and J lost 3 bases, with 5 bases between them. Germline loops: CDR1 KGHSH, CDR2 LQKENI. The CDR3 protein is CASSSSYEQYF. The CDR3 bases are TGTGCCAGCTCATCAAGCTACGAGCAGTACTTC. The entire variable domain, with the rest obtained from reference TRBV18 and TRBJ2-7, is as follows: NAGVMQNPRHLVRRRGQEARLRCSPMKGHSHVYWYRQLPEEGLKFMVYLQKENIIDESGMPKERFSAEFPKEGPSILRIQQVVRGDSAAYFCASSSSYEQYFGPGTRLTVT.

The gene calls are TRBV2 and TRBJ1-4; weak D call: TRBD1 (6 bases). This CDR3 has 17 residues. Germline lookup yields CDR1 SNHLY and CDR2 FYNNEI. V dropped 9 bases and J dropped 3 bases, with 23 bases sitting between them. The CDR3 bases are TGTGCCAGTGGGTTCGGGGCAGGGGAATTGGCTAATGAAAAACTGTTTTTT. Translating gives CASGFGAGELANEKLFF.

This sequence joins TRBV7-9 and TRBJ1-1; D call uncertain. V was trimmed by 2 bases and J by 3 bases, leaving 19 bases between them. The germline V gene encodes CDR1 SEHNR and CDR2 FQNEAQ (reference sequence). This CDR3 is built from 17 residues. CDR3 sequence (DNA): TGTGCCAGCAGCTTAAATCTCGGCACCCGATTAGACACTGAAGCTTTCTTT. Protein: CASSLNLGTRLDTEAFF.

In DNA, the CDR3 is TGTGCCAGCGGAGGGACAGGGGCGAACTATGGCTACACCTTC. Protein sequence: CASGGTGANYGYTF. The V call is TRBV7-2, the J call TRBJ1-2, with TRBD1 matching over 10 bases. V gave up 8 bases and J gave up 2 bases; unmatched junction bases: 5. This CDR3 spans 14 amino acids. Germline V gene sequence: CDR1 SGHTA, CDR2 FQGNSA.

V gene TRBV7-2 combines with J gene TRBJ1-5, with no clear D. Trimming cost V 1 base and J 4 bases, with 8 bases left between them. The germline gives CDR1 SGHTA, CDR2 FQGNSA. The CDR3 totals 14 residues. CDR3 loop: CASSLVAANQPQHF. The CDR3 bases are TGTGCCAGCAGCTTAGTGGCAGCAAATCAGCCCCAGCATTTT.